The rows below give T cell receptor beta chains drawn from one sample of a study of shared clonotypes between healthy human individuals. Data came from immunoSEQ multiplex PCR; TCRdb stores just in-frame clones and leaves some out. The table shows around 1.6 million clones, with around 98% occurring only once. Sequenced sample: naive CD4+ T cells sorted from blood. The receptors originated from a man between 25 and 39 years old in good health. CDR3s leave out the opening cysteine and the closing phenylalanine or tryptophan. Some rows mark clone size as missing; the rest say once, few, many or name a class of expanded clone.

v_call	clone_size	j_call	cdr3_aa
TRBV7-3	-	TRBJ2-2	ASSLIPLAGGPNTGELF
TRBV4-1	-	TRBJ2-7	ASSQGALAGGAYEQY
TRBV2	-	TRBJ2-7	ASSDYILAGSTNDYEQY
TRBV11-2	-	TRBJ2-1	ASSPWGFNEQF
TRBV11-2	-	TRBJ2-7	ASSEQKSGGSSGIYEQY
TRBV27	-	TRBJ2-7	ASGYGDRTYEQY
TRBV5-1	-	TRBJ1-1	ASSQVNTEAF
TRBV11-2	-	TRBJ2-5	ASSLGDSRQETQY
TRBV29-1	-	TRBJ2-6	SAREYSSGANVLT
TRBV18	-	TRBJ1-2	ASSYLQDWRGGYT
TRBV19	-	TRBJ2-7	ASSITSGGYEQY
TRBV29-1	-	TRBJ2-2	SALRDRNTGELF
TRBV5-4	-	TRBJ2-7	ASSLNGQNSYEQY
TRBV19	once	TRBJ1-1	ASSIPWGGNTEAF
TRBV7-8	-	TRBJ2-7	ASSSVSYEQY
TRBV7-2	-	TRBJ1-3	ASSFSQGGNTIY
TRBV19	-	TRBJ2-7	ASSIGRGRTYEQY
TRBV6-5	once	TRBJ2-1	ASNWCRLWNEQF
TRBV7-9	-	TRBJ2-6	ASSLVGSGANVLT
TRBV9	-	TRBJ2-7	ASSPVGGNYEQY
TRBV2	-	TRBJ2-7	ASSGTSGRNQYEQY
TRBV2	-	TRBJ1-5	ASREDRAGNQPQH
TRBV25-1	-	TRBJ2-7	ASSGLGTSATYEQY
TRBV5-5	-	TRBJ1-1	ASSEQGNTEAF
TRBV9	-	TRBJ2-7	ASSVAEGGYEQY
TRBV11-3	-	TRBJ2-5	ASSQGGGETQY
TRBV5-1	-	TRBJ2-7	ASSLGGTGGLEQY
TRBV5-1	-	TRBJ2-7	ASSYEGGTGSYEQY
TRBV2	-	TRBJ1-5	ASSEWVGQGGNQPQH
TRBV5-1	-	TRBJ1-1	ASSLTIAGTEAF
TRBV27	-	TRBJ2-7	ASKRSGSSHEQY
TRBV7-2	-	TRBJ1-1	ASSPTWGEGNTEAF
TRBV7-9	-	TRBJ2-1	ASSLSTSGRLF
TRBV7-3	-	TRBJ2-1	ASSPLAGVNYNEQF
TRBV7-2	-	TRBJ2-3	ASSRRGSDTQY
TRBV21-1	once	TRBJ2-1	ASSIRDGTSAYNEQF
TRBV5-1	-	TRBJ2-7	ASSSGQGPYEQY
TRBV9	-	TRBJ2-1	ASSVVGGETRNEQF
TRBV19	-	TRBJ2-3	ASSVQGGDTQY
TRBV5-6	-	TRBJ2-3	ASSFLAGVGTDTQY
TRBV4-3	-	TRBJ2-2	ASSQDVWSANTGELF
TRBV28	-	TRBJ2-7	ASTAGLSFHEQY
TRBV15	-	TRBJ2-3	ATTRGSTDTQY
TRBV6-6	-	TRBJ2-1	ASSYGARVDNEQF
TRBV27	-	TRBJ2-2	ASSPIVPLNRGLF
TRBV14	-	TRBJ2-1	ASSQDFQRERGEQF
TRBV28	-	TRBJ2-1	ASSLWDPRGSNPYNEQF
TRBV23-1	once	TRBJ1-5	ASTTGVQPQH
TRBV5-1	-	TRBJ2-1	ASSHLTGRGLHNEQF
TRBV12-5	-	TRBJ2-6	ASGLFRGAVNSGANVLT
TRBV25-1	-	TRBJ2-5	ASSESQGFGQETQY
TRBV19	-	TRBJ1-5	ASSKKRTGPYSNQPQH
TRBV7-2	-	TRBJ1-5	ASSLGQGANVGQPQH
TRBV7-9	-	TRBJ1-2	ASSLVRQQILT
TRBV6-1	once	TRBJ1-5	ASSAPQPQH
TRBV28	-	TRBJ2-7	ASSQILREGYEQY
TRBV10-2	-	TRBJ1-2	ASSELALSGYGYT
TRBV6-1	-	TRBJ2-7	ASNSGTGYYEQY
TRBV1	-	TRBJ1-5	TSSPGSSTYQPQH